The 10 T cell receptor beta chains reported below all come from one sample, sequenced in a study of blood T cell repertoires in COVID-19. Sequencing used immunoSEQ multiplex PCR; TCRdb keeps in-frame clones, though not all of them. This sample has approximately 220,000 clones; approximately 86% occur once, and the top ten carry less than 0.75%. The source material was peripheral blood. The receptor source for this set is a man aged 35 to 55 with acute or convalescent COVID-19.

The rearrangement joins TRBV5-1 to TRBJ2-7, with 9 positions matching TRBD1. V lost 2 bases to trimming and J lost 4 bases; unmatched junction nucleotides: 4. CDR1 and CDR2 from the germline V gene are SGHRS and YFSETQ. This CDR3 is 14 amino acids long. The CDR3 nucleotides read TGCGCCAGCAGCTTTACCGGGACAGGGTACGAGCAGTACTTC. Translating gives CASSFTGTGYEQYF.

In its sample, this clone was seen once. V usage is TRBV6-5 and J usage is TRBJ1-5; a weak D match, TRBD1 (6 bases). The V and J ends lost 0 bases and 9 bases respectively, with 9 bases between them. Germline assignment: CDR1 MNHEY and CDR2 SVGAGI. The CDR3 covers 13 residues. The CDR3 DNA follows: TGTGCCAGCAGTTACTCGAGGGGGGGGCCCCAGCATTTT. Translation gives CASSYSRGGPQHF.

This clone was detected only once. This CDR3 is also generated by other DNA sequences in the sample. DNA of the CDR3: TGTGCCAGCAGCTTGGTAGAGGGGAACACTGAAGCTTTCTTT. It codes for CASSLVEGNTEAFF. The chain has TRBV7-9 and TRBJ1-1; D is ambiguous. This CDR3 region has 14 residues. Germline CDR1 is SEHNR and CDR2 is FQNEAQ (reference sequence). V was pared by 3 bases and J by 1 base, with 9 bases between. The variable domain in full, with the rest retrieved from reference TRBV7-9 and TRBJ1-1, is DTGVSQNPRHKITKRGQNVTFRCDPISEHNRLYWYRQTLGQGPEFLTYFQNEAQLEKSRLLSDRFSAERPKGSFSTLEIQRTEQGDSAMYLCASSLVEGNTEAFFGQGTRLTVV.

The V gene is TRBV6-2 or TRBV6-3, the J gene TRBJ1-2, with D uncertain. V was pared by 5 bases and J by 3 bases, with 10 bases between. The CDR3 spans 13 residues. CDR1 and CDR2 from the germline V gene are MNHEY and SVGEGT. Here the CDR3 reads CASSITAYYGYTF. The CDR3 coding sequence is TGTGCCAGCAGTATTACAGCCTACTATGGCTACACCTTC.

The rearrangement uses TRBV19 and TRBJ1-5, with no clear D. CDR1 LNHDA and CDR2 SQIVND come from the germline V gene (reference sequence). The CDR3 contains 18 residues. V dropped 5 bases and J dropped 0 bases, with 20 bases sitting between them. The CDR3 DNA sequence: TGTGCCAGTAGTCTAACACCTCGGACTGGGAATAGCAATCAGCCCCAGCATTTT. Protein: CASSLTPRTGNSNQPQHF.

The CDR3 loop reads CASSPGRGYGYTF. For the CDR3, the DNA is TGTGCCAGCTCACCGGGCAGGGGTTATGGCTACACCTTC. V and J are TRBV18 and TRBJ1-2, with TRBD1 as a possible D gene (6 bases). CDR1 is KGHSH and CDR2 is LQKENI in the germline V gene. This CDR3 region has 13 residues. Between the trimmed V and J ends, which lost 3 bases and 5 bases, there was a span of 10 bases.

The V gene is TRBV11-2, the J gene TRBJ2-1, with TRBD2 matching over 10 bases. The germline V gene has CDR1 SGHAT and CDR2 FQNNGV. The CDR3 contains 17 residues. The junction had 6 bases not matched to a gene; V was cut back by 1 base and J by 3 bases. The CDR3: CASSLVGVAGGYNEQFF. As DNA, the CDR3 is TGTGCCAGCAGCTTAGTAGGGGTAGCGGGAGGCTACAATGAGCAGTTCTTC. Full variable domain (missing parts from reference TRBV11-2 and TRBJ2-1): EAGVAQSPRYKIIEKRQSVAFWCNPISGHATLYWYQQILGQGPKLLIQFQNNGVVDDSQLPKDRFSAERLKGVDSTLKIQPAKLEDSAVYLCASSLVGVAGGYNEQFFGPGTRLTVL.

V and J are TRBV7-9 and TRBJ2-7, with D uncertain. Trimming shortened V by 5 bases and J by 2 bases, and 16 bases separated the two germline ends. CDR3 size: 15 residues. Germline CDR1 and CDR2: SEHNR and FQNEAQ (reference sequence). Here the CDR3 reads CASSAPSLGAYEQYF. The CDR3 DNA sequence: TGTGCCAGCAGCGCACCCTCCCTCGGAGCCTACGAGCAGTACTTC.

V gene TRBV7-9 combines with J gene TRBJ2-2; D unresolved. The CDR3 is 13 amino acids. V dropped 4 bases and J dropped 7 bases, with 10 bases sitting between them. The germline V gene encodes CDR1 SEHNR and CDR2 FQNEAQ (reference sequence). Here the CDR3 reads CASSSATVGELFF. CDR3 in DNA: TGTGCCAGCAGCTCCGCCACGGTCGGGGAGCTGTTTTTT.

This chain joins TRBV4-1 and TRBJ2-7, with a tentative D call TRBD1 (5 bases). Trimming took 0 bases from V and 4 from J, leaving 13 bases between them. Germline CDR1 is MGHRA and CDR2 is YSYEKL. This CDR3 has 15 amino acids. The CDR3, as DNA: TGCGCCAGCAGCCAAGAAGGGGTAGGGGCATACGAGCAGTACTTC. Translated: CASSQEGVGAYEQYF.